The T cell receptor beta chain described here comes from a study of T-cell memory formation after mild COVID-19. General study findings and limits: Clones that shrank (day 15 to 85) were balanced CD4/CD8, whereas later expanders leaned CD4+.

With respect to this clonotype: Antigen unknown.

The CDR3 contains 14 residues. The ends lost 10 bases at V and 1 base at J; junction bases unmatched: 7. Germline V gives CDR1 LNHDA, CDR2 SQIVND (reference sequence). TCRdb analysed the 5' RACE reads with MiXCR anew, one entry per CDR3 protein. Counted here are about 240,000 distinct CDR3 sequences, 8% to 10% occurring once; the ten biggest clones make up under 25%. The sequenced sample consisted of PBMCs or a T cell subset sorted from them (not recorded which). The chain carries TRBV19 and TRBJ2-7; 10 bases line up with TRBD1. The receptor comes from a man between 18 and 29 years old who had mild COVID-19 (a few samples of this study predate the infection). Cell type and time point are not known. The CDR3 region is CATRTGQGSYEQYF. As DNA, the CDR3 is TGTGCCACAAGGACGGGACAGGGGTCCTACGAGCAGTACTTC.